These T cell receptor beta chains were read from a single sample in a study of shared clonotypes between healthy human individuals. TCRdb's table, derived via immunoSEQ multiplex PCR, lists solely in-frame clones and lacks some. The sample lists about 2.4 million clones; approximately 92% were seen once. What was sequenced was naive CD4+ T cells sorted from blood. These receptors all stem from a man aged 18 to 35 in good health. The CDR3 runs from the conserved cysteine through the conserved F or W. Fields, in order: D gene, V gene, J gene, clone size, CDR3 DNA, CDR3 protein. The D gene is left open where the match is weak. Clone size is shown for a subset of rows, as once, few, many or a class of expanded clone.

d_call: -; v_call: TRBV28; j_call: TRBJ1-5; clone_size: -; cdr3_nt: TGTGCCAGCAGCCCGGGGAGGTTTGGCAATCAGCCCCAGCATTTT; cdr3_aa: CASSPGRFGNQPQHF
d_call: -; v_call: TRBV29-1; j_call: TRBJ2-2; clone_size: -; cdr3_nt: TGCAGCGTTGACAGGGGCAGGGCTACCGGGGAGCTGTTTTTT; cdr3_aa: CSVDRGRATGELFF
d_call: -; v_call: TRBV7-9; j_call: TRBJ2-3; clone_size: -; cdr3_nt: TGTGCCAGCAGTACCCGCGGGCCCGGGGATACGCAGTATTTT; cdr3_aa: CASSTRGPGDTQYF
d_call: TRBD1; v_call: TRBV7-2; j_call: TRBJ2-7; clone_size: -; cdr3_nt: TGTGCCAGCAGCTTAGATGTCGGGACAGGGGTCTACGAGCAGTACTTC; cdr3_aa: CASSLDVGTGVYEQYF
d_call: -; v_call: TRBV5-1; j_call: TRBJ1-1; clone_size: -; cdr3_nt: TGCGCCAGCAGCTTGCTCACAGGCCCGAACACTGAAGCTTTCTTT; cdr3_aa: CASSLLTGPNTEAFF
d_call: -; v_call: TRBV6-5; j_call: TRBJ1-4; clone_size: -; cdr3_nt: TGTGCCAGCAGTTACTCGAACTCGATCCCCGAAAAACTGTTTTTT; cdr3_aa: CASSYSNSIPEKLFF
d_call: -; v_call: TRBV11-2; j_call: TRBJ2-5; clone_size: -; cdr3_nt: TGTGCCAGCAGCTTAGTAGAGGGAGTGTCCCAGTACTTC; cdr3_aa: CASSLVEGVSQYF
d_call: -; v_call: TRBV7-8; j_call: TRBJ2-7; clone_size: -; cdr3_nt: TGTGCCAGCAGCTTAGCGGGGGACTCCACCTACGAGCAGTACTTC; cdr3_aa: CASSLAGDSTYEQYF
d_call: TRBD1; v_call: TRBV10-3; j_call: TRBJ2-7; clone_size: -; cdr3_nt: TGTGCCATCAGTGAATCAGGGGGACCAAGCTACGAGCAGTACTTC; cdr3_aa: CAISESGGPSYEQYF
d_call: TRBD2; v_call: TRBV10-3; j_call: TRBJ2-5; clone_size: -; cdr3_nt: TGTGCCATCAGTGGGGCTAAGTCTAGCGGGAGGCGGAAGACCCAGTACTTC; cdr3_aa: CAISGAKSSGRRKTQYF
d_call: -; v_call: TRBV10-3; j_call: TRBJ2-1; clone_size: -; cdr3_nt: TGTGCCATCGGGGTGCGCGGAGGTTTCAATGAGCAGTTCTTC; cdr3_aa: CAIGVRGGFNEQFF
d_call: -; v_call: TRBV6-5; j_call: TRBJ1-6; clone_size: once; cdr3_nt: TGTGCCAGCAGTTACTCTTCAGGGCTGAATTCACCCCTCCACTTT; cdr3_aa: CASSYSSGLNSPLHF
d_call: -; v_call: TRBV2; j_call: TRBJ2-1; clone_size: -; cdr3_nt: TGTGCCAGCAGATCCGGGACCCAAGCCTACAATGAGCAGTTCTTC; cdr3_aa: CASRSGTQAYNEQFF
d_call: -; v_call: TRBV5-1; j_call: TRBJ2-5; clone_size: -; cdr3_nt: TGCGCCAGCAGACCTACCGGGGGTCCCCAAGAGACCCAGTACTTC; cdr3_aa: CASRPTGGPQETQYF
d_call: -; v_call: TRBV5-4; j_call: TRBJ2-7; clone_size: once; cdr3_nt: TGTGCCAGCAGCTTGGGGGGCGGAACCTACGAGCAGTACTTC; cdr3_aa: CASSLGGGTYEQYF
d_call: -; v_call: TRBV19; j_call: TRBJ2-2; clone_size: -; cdr3_nt: TGTGCCAGCACCCGCGGAGCTAGTCTGTTTACCGGGGAGCTGTTTTTT; cdr3_aa: CASTRGASLFTGELFF
d_call: TRBD2; v_call: TRBV7-2; j_call: TRBJ2-5; clone_size: -; cdr3_nt: TGTGCCAGCAGCTTAGTGGTGGCGGGAGGGAAACGGGAGACCCAGTACTTC; cdr3_aa: CASSLVVAGGKRETQYF
d_call: TRBD2; v_call: TRBV5-7; j_call: TRBJ2-3; clone_size: -; cdr3_nt: TGTGCCAGCAGCTTGGAGGTAGCGGGAGGGCCGCCCTACACAGATACGCAGTATTTT; cdr3_aa: CASSLEVAGGPPYTDTQYF
d_call: TRBD2; v_call: TRBV18; j_call: TRBJ2-3; clone_size: -; cdr3_nt: TGTGCCAGCTCACCACCGCTAGCGGGCGGTTTGGATACGCAGTATTTT; cdr3_aa: CASSPPLAGGLDTQYF
d_call: -; v_call: TRBV5-8; j_call: TRBJ1-5; clone_size: -; cdr3_nt: TGTGCCAGCAGGGCCGGGGTCAATCAGCCCCAGCATTTT; cdr3_aa: CASRAGVNQPQHF
d_call: -; v_call: TRBV29-1; j_call: TRBJ2-2; clone_size: -; cdr3_nt: TGCAGCGTTGAAGCCGGGGCACGAGGGACCGGGGAGCTGTTTTTT; cdr3_aa: CSVEAGARGTGELFF
d_call: TRBD1; v_call: TRBV5-4; j_call: TRBJ1-1; clone_size: -; cdr3_nt: TGTGCCAGCAGCCTGACAGGGAGCACTGAAGCTTTCTTT; cdr3_aa: CASSLTGSTEAFF
d_call: -; v_call: TRBV7-2; j_call: TRBJ2-2; clone_size: once; cdr3_nt: TGTGCCACCCCCCTTTTGTCGAACACCGGGGAGCTGTTTTTT; cdr3_aa: CATPLLSNTGELFF
d_call: -; v_call: TRBV28; j_call: TRBJ1-4; clone_size: -; cdr3_nt: TGTGCCAGCAGCTCACCTAAGGGGGAAAAACTGTTTTTT; cdr3_aa: CASSSPKGEKLFF
d_call: -; v_call: TRBV25-1; j_call: TRBJ1-6; clone_size: -; cdr3_nt: TGTGCCAGCAGTGATGCCGGGGCCGGGAATTCACCCCTCCACTTT; cdr3_aa: CASSDAGAGNSPLHF
d_call: -; v_call: TRBV4-3; j_call: TRBJ1-5; clone_size: -; cdr3_nt: TGCGCCAGCAGCCAGGCCCCACAGAATCAGCCCCAGCATTTT; cdr3_aa: CASSQAPQNQPQHF
d_call: -; v_call: TRBV5-1; j_call: TRBJ1-2; clone_size: -; cdr3_nt: TGCGCCAGCAGTCTGAGTCCGGGAGGCTACACCTTC; cdr3_aa: CASSLSPGGYTF
d_call: -; v_call: TRBV5-4; j_call: TRBJ2-5; clone_size: -; cdr3_nt: TGTGCCAGTAGAGCCGGGGCCAGCCGTGGAGCGGAGACCCAGTACTTC; cdr3_aa: CASRAGASRGAETQYF
d_call: -; v_call: TRBV30; j_call: TRBJ2-2; clone_size: once; cdr3_nt: TGTGCCTGGAGTGTGAGGCCGAACACCGGGGAGCTGTTTTTT; cdr3_aa: CAWSVRPNTGELFF
d_call: -; v_call: TRBV6-5; j_call: TRBJ1-1; clone_size: -; cdr3_nt: TGTGCCAGCAGTTACTCTATGGGCGGGGGAACTGAAGCTTTCTTT; cdr3_aa: CASSYSMGGGTEAFF
d_call: -; v_call: TRBV11-2; j_call: TRBJ2-1; clone_size: few; cdr3_nt: TGTGCCAGCAGCTTAGGTAAGAACTTAAACAATGAGCAGTTCTTC; cdr3_aa: CASSLGKNLNNEQFF
d_call: -; v_call: TRBV5-4; j_call: TRBJ1-2; clone_size: -; cdr3_nt: TGTGCCAGCAGCTTAGGGCGCGGCGGGGGGAACTATGGCTACACCTTC; cdr3_aa: CASSLGRGGGNYGYTF
d_call: -; v_call: TRBV7-9; j_call: TRBJ2-1; clone_size: -; cdr3_nt: TGTGCCAGCAGCTTAGGGGGATCGGTACATGAGCAGTTCTTC; cdr3_aa: CASSLGGSVHEQFF
d_call: -; v_call: TRBV20-1; j_call: TRBJ2-1; clone_size: -; cdr3_nt: TGCAGTGCTAGAGATAATGAGCAGTTCTTC; cdr3_aa: CSARDNEQFF